Each of the 21 T cell receptor beta chains below was sequenced from the same sample in a study of read filtering for tumor transcriptome and immune sequencing. The library was built from 400 ng RNA with molecular barcoded adaptors for alpha/delta and beta/gamma chains. Each CDR3 protein is one row after TCRdb ran MiXCR on the reads. This table holds 25,000 or so distinct CDR3 sequences, 20% to 25% found once. The sequenced material came from a population of CD138-negative cells sorted from bone marrow. Every receptor here comes from a donor at least 40 years old with multiple myeloma.

As for this clonotype: The junction and the germline gene differ at one end; a read error may be behind it. The rearrangement uses TRBV18 and TRBJ1-1; possibly TRBD1 for D (5 bases). Per germline, CDR1 KGHSH and CDR2 LQKENI. The CDR3 is 16 residues long. The CDR3 sequence: CASSSRGAGLGPEAFF. The CDR3 DNA reads TGTGCCAGCTCATCACGGGGCGCAGGGCTGGGACCTGAGGCTTTCTTT.

CDR3 bases: TGTGCCAGCGGTCGACAGGGGGGTTCCGAGCAGTACTTC. Translating gives CASGRQGGSEQYF. The V gene is TRBV7-2, the J gene TRBJ2-7; 9 bases line up with TRBD1. Germline V gives CDR1 SGHTA, CDR2 FQGNSA. The CDR3 length is 13 residues. The ends lost 8 bases at V and 6 bases at J; junction bases unmatched: 8.

The gene calls are TRBV19 and TRBJ2-3; 12 positions match TRBD2. There are 15 residues in the CDR3. Germline CDR1 and CDR2: LNHDA and SQIVND (reference sequence). Germline trimming cut 5 bases from V and 5 bases from J; bases unmatched to any gene: 5. In nucleotides, the CDR3 is TGTGCCAGTAGTTCGACTAGCGGGAGTGGAGATACGCAGTATTTT. Protein product: CASSSTSGSGDTQYF.

This clonotype occurred many times. The V gene is TRBV12-3 or TRBV12-4, the J gene TRBJ2-4, with D perhaps TRBD2 (6 bases). Trimming shortened V by 5 bases and J by 8 bases, and 16 bases separated the two germline ends. This CDR3 has 14 amino acids. Here the CDR3 DNA reads TGTGCCAGCAGTCCATGGATAGGAGGGGACATTCAGTACTTC. Residues: CASSPWIGGDIQYF.

About this clonotype: This is likely an artifact of a read error, given a far larger clone one base away. The rearrangement uses TRBV6-1 and TRBJ2-2, with D perhaps matching TRBD1 (6 bases). Trimming took 5 bases from V and 6 from J, leaving 13 bases between them. The CDR3 consists of 14 residues. Germline CDR1 and CDR2: MNHNS and SASEGT. CDR3 sequence: CASSHIQGSGELFF. The CDR3 DNA sequence: TGTGCCAGCAGTCACATCCAGGGGTCCGGGGAGCTGTTTTTT.

This clonotype occurred many times. The chain links TRBV7-9 to TRBJ2-3, with D possibly TRBD2 on 6 matching bases. The V end was cut by 1 base, the J end by 5 bases, with 10 bases between. Germline V lookup: CDR1 SEHNR, CDR2 FQNEAQ (reference sequence). This CDR3 has 14 amino acids. The CDR3 sequence: CASSLVWRGDTQYF. The CDR3 DNA is TGTGCCAGCAGCTTAGTTTGGCGGGGAGATACGCAGTATTTT.

The sample holds many counts of this clonotype. The rearrangement uses TRBV20-1 and TRBJ1-4; D gene unclear. V lost 4 bases and J 5 bases, leaving 17 bases between the germline ends. The germline V gene has CDR1 DFQATT and CDR2 SNEGSKA (reference sequence). This CDR3 spans 15 amino acids. In nucleotides, the CDR3 is TGCAGTGCTACAACCGGGAGGCTTCAAAATGAAAAACTGTTTTTT. The encoded protein is CSATTGRLQNEKLFF.

The table lists this clonotype with many counts. This chain links TRBV12-3 or TRBV12-4 with TRBJ1-1; 7 bases line up with TRBD1. V trimming: 2 bases; J trimming: 2 bases; junction bases outside the gene matches: 8. This CDR3 has 16 residues. As DNA, the CDR3 is TGTGCCAGCAGTTTATTTTACAGGGGCGAAAACACTGAAGCTTTCTTT. The encoded protein is CASSLFYRGENTEAFF.

The sample holds many counts of this clonotype. This chain joins TRBV28 and TRBJ1-4; tentatively, D is TRBD1 (5 bases). The CDR3 is made up of 14 amino acids. Germline V gene lookup returns CDR1 MDHEN and CDR2 SYDVKM. V was cut by 8 bases and J by 5 bases, with 15 bases left in between. The CDR3 reads CASCRRGKNEKLFF. DNA of the CDR3: TGTGCCAGCTGTAGACGGGGCAAAAATGAAAAACTGTTTTTT.

This clonotype was picked up many times. V usage is TRBV19 and J usage is TRBJ2-1; TRBD2 matches at 7 bases. Germline V CDR1 and CDR2: LNHDA, SQIVND (reference sequence). This CDR3 comprises 18 residues. V lost 4 bases and J lost 1; bases outside the gene matches: 13. CDR3 bases: TGTGCCAGTAGTAAAGTGTTTGGTAGCGGGTCTTCCTACAATGAGCAGTTCTTC. Amino acids: CASSKVFGSGSSYNEQFF.

Points on this clonotype: A read error is the likely source, as a far larger clone sits one nucleotide away. The CDR3, as DNA: TGCGCCAGCAGCTTGAGACAGGGCACAGATACGCAGTATTTT. It specifies CASSLRQGTDTQYF. This chain connects TRBV5-6 to TRBJ2-3, with D perhaps matching TRBD1 (6 bases). CDR3 length: 14 residues. Germline CDR1 SGHDT, CDR2 YYEEEE.

This clonotype came up a few times. The chain uses TRBV28 and TRBJ1-1; D gene uncertain. The germline V gene encodes CDR1 MDHEN and CDR2 SYDVKM. The CDR3 totals 14 residues. V gave up 2 bases and J gave up 2 bases, with 9 bases separating them. The CDR3 DNA reads TGTGCCAGCAGTTTAATTGGGGTCAACACTGAAGCTTTCTTT. It encodes CASSLIGVNTEAFF.

This clonotype has at least ten counts. The genes are TRBV12-3 or TRBV12-4 and TRBJ2-5; D not resolved. There are 12 residues in the CDR3. V shed 7 bases and J shed 7 bases, with 13 bases lying between them. The CDR3 DNA sequence: TGTGCCAGCACCTCCCACATGGGGACCCAGTACTTC. Translated, it gives CASTSHMGTQYF.

There are many counts of this clonotype. The rearrangement links TRBV5-4 to TRBJ1-1, with D perhaps matching TRBD1 (5 bases). With 3 bases removed from V and 4 bases from J, the gap between germline ends came to 16 bases. Germline V CDR1 and CDR2: SGHNT, YYREEE (reference sequence). CDR3 length: 15 amino acids. In DNA, the CDR3 is TGTGCCAGCAGCTGGGGGGTCGGGGCCGGCACTGAAGCTTTCTTT. This sequence encodes CASSWGVGAGTEAFF.

This clonotype occurred many times. The V gene is TRBV20-1, the J gene TRBJ2-5; 11 positions match TRBD2. The germline V gene encodes CDR1 DFQATT and CDR2 SNEGSKA (reference sequence). V was pared by 7 bases and J by 4 bases, with 11 bases of the junction left unmatched. The CDR3 has 15 amino acids. The CDR3 loop reads CSGSPLAGAPETQYF. DNA of the CDR3: TGCAGTGGGTCTCCACTAGCGGGAGCCCCAGAGACCCAGTACTTC.

The sample holds many counts of this clonotype. The chain joins TRBV6-5 to TRBJ2-1; 10 bases match TRBD2. The V gene end was trimmed by 4 bases and the J gene end by 7 bases; junction bases not matched to a gene: 13. Germline CDR1 MNHEY, CDR2 SVGAGI. CDR3 length: 17 residues. The DNA of the CDR3 is TGTGCCAGCAGTTCCCAAAAAAGCGGGAGGGCCGGGAATGAGCAGTTCTTC. Translating gives CASSSQKSGRAGNEQFF.

This clonotype was counted many times. The chain combines TRBV24-1 with TRBJ2-1, with 10 bases lining up with TRBD2. Germline trimming cut 3 bases from V and 0 bases from J; bases unmatched to any gene: 4. CDR1 is KGHDR, CDR2 SFDVKD, per germline. This CDR3 contains 17 residues. As DNA, the CDR3 is TGTGCCACCAGTGATCCTGCTAGCGGGAGCTCCTACAATGAGCAGTTCTTC. The encoded protein is CATSDPASGSSYNEQFF.

The table lists this clonotype with many counts. This may arise from a read error, as a much more abundant clone is one base away. The conserved phenylalanine or tryptophan is not found at the CDR3 terminus, so this likely reflects a read error. V usage is TRBV9 and J usage is TRBJ2-3; the match to TRBD2 covers 7 bases. V trimming: 4 bases; J trimming: 1 base; junction bases outside the gene matches: 6. CDR3 size: 15 residues. Germline V gene lookup returns CDR1 SGDLS and CDR2 YYNGEE. The CDR3 protein is CASSPSGTGTDTQYS. In nucleotides, the CDR3 is TGTGCCAGCAGCCCTAGCGGAACGGGCACAGATACGCAGTATTCT.

The chain joins TRBV3-1 to TRBJ1-1; 7 bases match TRBD1. Trimming took 4 bases from V and 6 from J; bases not matched to a gene: 8. Germline V lookup: CDR1 LGHDT, CDR2 YNNKEL (reference sequence). This CDR3 is built from 14 residues. CDR3 sequence (DNA): TGTGCCAGCAGCCGGGGCAGGGGGAGATCTGAAGCTTTCTTT. It is translated as CASSRGRGRSEAFF.

This clonotype was picked up many times. This rearrangement joins TRBV29-1 to TRBJ1-1; the D gene is possibly TRBD1 (6 bases). Germline assignment: CDR1 SQVTM and CDR2 ANQGSEA. V was cut by 5 bases and J by 1 base, with 8 bases left in between. CDR3 length: 12 amino acids. The CDR3 loop is CSVYRENTEAFF. Written as DNA, the CDR3 is TGCAGCGTTTACAGGGAGAACACTGAAGCTTTCTTT.

This clonotype has a count of ten or more. The chain carries TRBV29-1 and TRBJ2-6; D is uncertain. V was pared by 5 bases and J by 0 bases, with 8 bases between. The CDR3 has 14 amino acids. The V gene's germline CDR1 is SQVTM and CDR2 ANQGSEA. The CDR3 reads CSVPDFSGANVLTF. CDR3 in DNA: TGCAGCGTTCCCGATTTCTCTGGGGCCAACGTCCTGACTTTC.